This T cell receptor beta chain derives from a study of T cell responses to AZD1222 COVID-19 vaccine. Points from the study as a whole: All repertoire sampling was performed exclusively after the peak T cell response.

About this clone itself: What it binds is unknown.

Assay: immunoSEQ multiplex PCR; the TCRdb copy retains only in-frame clones and omits some. The sample shows around 140,000 clones, about 93% of them seen only once. The CDR3 totals 15 residues. V was pared by 1 base and J by 3 bases, with 13 bases between. Per germline, CDR1 SGHTA and CDR2 FQGNSA. This sequence originates from an adult in good health. The specimen was peripheral blood, collected on day 0 of AZD1222 vaccination. This chain uses TRBV7-2 with TRBJ2-7; D not resolved. The CDR3 protein is CASSLGLGIIYEQYF. The CDR3 nucleotides are TGTGCCAGCAGCTTAGGACTGGGGATCATCTACGAGCAGTACTTC.